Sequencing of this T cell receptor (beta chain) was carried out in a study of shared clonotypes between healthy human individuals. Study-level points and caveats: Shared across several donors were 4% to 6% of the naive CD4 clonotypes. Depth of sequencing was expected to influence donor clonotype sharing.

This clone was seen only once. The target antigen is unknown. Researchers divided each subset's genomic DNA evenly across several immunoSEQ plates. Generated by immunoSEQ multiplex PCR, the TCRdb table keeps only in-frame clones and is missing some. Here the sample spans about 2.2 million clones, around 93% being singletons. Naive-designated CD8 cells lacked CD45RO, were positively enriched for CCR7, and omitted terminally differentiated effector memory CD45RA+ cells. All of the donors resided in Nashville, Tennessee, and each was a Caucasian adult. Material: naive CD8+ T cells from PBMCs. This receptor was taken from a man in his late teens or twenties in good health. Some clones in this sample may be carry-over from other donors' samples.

CDR3 amino acids: CAITSGQGTDTQYF. Here the CDR3 DNA reads TGTGCCATCACGTCCGGACAGGGTACAGATACGCAGTATTTT. This chain connects TRBV10-3 to TRBJ2-3; TRBD1 matches 8 bases. V gave up 7 bases and J gave up 3 bases; unmatched junction bases: 6. The germline CDR1 and CDR2 sequences are ENHRY and SYGVKD. The CDR3 covers 14 residues.